Listed below are T cell receptor beta chains from one sample, sequenced in a study of T cell changes during pregnancy in multiple sclerosis. Produced via immunoSEQ multiplex PCR; TCRdb's table is partial and in-frame only. The table records approximately 31,000 clones, about 93% of them present only once. Here the sequenced sample was CD4+ T cells from peripheral blood mononuclear cells, taken in the second trimester of pregnancy. All receptors derive from a female donor with multiple sclerosis, enrolled in a pregnancy study. Both conserved end residues are part of each CDR3. D genes are given only for firm matches. Only part of the rows carry a size: once, few, many, or a class if the clone is expanded.

j_call v_call clone_size d_call cdr3_aa cdr3_nt
TRBJ1-1 TRBV19 few TRBD1 CASSINRGNTEAFF TGTGCCAGTAGTATTAACAGGGGGAACACTGAAGCTTTCTTT
TRBJ1-3 TRBV5-1 NA NA CASSVSNSGNTIYF TGCGCCAGCAGTGTTAGCAACTCTGGAAACACCATATATTTT
TRBJ2-2 TRBV19 NA NA CASSMYPGKVGELFF TGTGCCAGTAGTATGTACCCAGGGAAGGTCGGGGAGCTGTTTTTT
TRBJ2-3 TRBV5-1 NA NA CASSLRGISTDTQYF TGCGCCAGCAGCTTGCGAGGGATATCGACAGATACGCAGTATTTT
TRBJ2-7 TRBV13 NA NA CASRKSGYSYEQYF TGTGCCAGCAGGAAAAGCGGGTACTCCTACGAGCAGTACTTC
TRBJ2-2 TRBV6-6 NA NA CASSYLNRATGELFF TGTGCCAGCAGCTATCTGAACAGGGCCACCGGGGAGCTGTTTTTT
TRBJ2-5 TRBV6-6 NA TRBD1 CASSRTGRRETQYF TGTGCCAGCAGTCGGACAGGGAGGAGGGAGACCCAGTACTTC
TRBJ2-3 TRBV6-1 NA NA CASSGTGHTDTQYF TGTGCCAGCAGTGGGACGGGACACACAGATACGCAGTATTTT
TRBJ2-7 TRBV5-1 once TRBD1 CASSPGTAKAYEQYF TGCGCCAGCAGCCCCGGGACAGCAAAAGCCTACGAGCAGTACTTC
TRBJ1-3 TRBV30 NA NA CAWSVLAGSGNTIYF TGTGCCTGGAGTGTGTTAGCAGGGTCTGGAAACACCATATATTTT
TRBJ2-7 TRBV10-3 NA TRBD1 CAIAVDRGHEQYF TGTGCCATCGCGGTGGACAGGGGCCACGAGCAGTACTTC
TRBJ2-7 TRBV10-3 NA NA CAIRADSRAYEQYF TGTGCCATCAGGGCAGACAGTCGGGCCTACGAGCAGTACTTC
TRBJ1-5 TRBV7-8 NA NA CASSSETLLTGNRQPQHF TGTGCCAGCAGCTCCGAGACTCTGTTAACAGGGAACCGGCAGCCCCAGCATTTT
TRBJ1-2 TRBV7-8 NA TRBD1 CASSSGPRGTLGYTF TGTGCCAGCAGCTCTGGGCCCAGGGGGACTCTCGGCTACACCTTC
TRBJ2-3 TRBV4-3 NA NA CASSQDPGDTQYF TGCGCCAGCAGCCAAGACCCAGGAGATACGCAGTATTTT
TRBJ1-2 TRBV6-6 NA TRBD1 CASEQGEGGYTF TGTGCCAGTGAACAGGGGGAGGGTGGCTACACCTTC
TRBJ2-3 TRBV11-3 NA NA CASSREGADTQYF TGTGCCAGCAGCCGCGAGGGGGCAGATACGCAGTATTTT
TRBJ2-1 TRBV5-1 NA TRBD2 CASSLAILAGGMYNEQFF TGCGCCAGCAGCTTGGCCATCCTAGCGGGAGGGATGTACAATGAGCAGTTCTTC
TRBJ1-5 TRBV19 NA NA CASTSNRDLTSNQPQHF TGTGCCAGTACCTCTAACAGGGATCTTACTAGCAATCAGCCCCAGCATTTT
TRBJ2-7 TRBV30 NA TRBD2 CAWSKGLAGLSSYEQYF TGTGCCTGGAGTAAGGGACTAGCGGGCCTGAGCTCCTACGAGCAGTACTTC
TRBJ1-1 TRBV7-9 once NA CASSVNRVGDGDTEAFF TGTGCCAGCAGCGTGAACAGGGTGGGGGACGGTGACACTGAAGCTTTCTTT
TRBJ1-1 TRBV6-5 NA NA CASSYSLQSVTEAFF TGTGCCAGCAGTTACTCGCTACAGTCAGTGACTGAAGCTTTCTTT